The T cell receptor beta chain under discussion was sequenced for a study of blood T cell repertoires in COVID-19. Study-level background: The United States, Italy and Spain were the sources of the acute and convalescent COVID-19 samples. The analysed material was cDNA or gDNA that came from T cells, B-cell-depleted T cells, or PBMCs.

Patients of the Seattle cohort, enrolled during active infection, were followed longitudinally. The CDR3 spans 17 residues. In germline, CDR1 is MGHRA, CDR2 YSYEKL. V was clipped by 1 base and J by 2 bases; unmatched bases: 8. Sequenced by immunoSEQ multiplex PCR; TCRdb stores in-frame clones only, minus some. In the table there are some 450,000 clones, around nine tenths of which are singletons. V usage is TRBV4-1 and J usage is TRBJ2-3; 8 bases are shared with TRBD2. Sequenced sample: peripheral blood. The receptor was isolated from a man aged 18 to 30 with COVID-19, enrolled during active disease. The CDR3 region is CASSQARSGGNTDTQYF. In nucleotides, the CDR3 is TGCGCCAGCAGCCAAGCTAGGTCGGGGGGGAACACAGATACGCAGTATTTT.